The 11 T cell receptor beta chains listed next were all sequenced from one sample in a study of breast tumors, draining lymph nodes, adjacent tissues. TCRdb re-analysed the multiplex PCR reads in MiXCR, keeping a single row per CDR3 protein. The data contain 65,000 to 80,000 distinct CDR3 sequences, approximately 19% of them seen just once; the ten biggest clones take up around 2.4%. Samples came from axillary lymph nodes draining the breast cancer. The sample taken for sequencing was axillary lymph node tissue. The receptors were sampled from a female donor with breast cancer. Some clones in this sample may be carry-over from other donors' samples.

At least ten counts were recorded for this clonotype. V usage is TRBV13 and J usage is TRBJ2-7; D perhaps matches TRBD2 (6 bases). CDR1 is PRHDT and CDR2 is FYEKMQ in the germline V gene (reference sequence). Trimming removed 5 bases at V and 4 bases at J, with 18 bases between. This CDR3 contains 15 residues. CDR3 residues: CASSLLADGWYEQYF. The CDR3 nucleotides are TGTGCCAGCAGCCTACTAGCCGACGGGTGGTACGAGCAGTACTTC.

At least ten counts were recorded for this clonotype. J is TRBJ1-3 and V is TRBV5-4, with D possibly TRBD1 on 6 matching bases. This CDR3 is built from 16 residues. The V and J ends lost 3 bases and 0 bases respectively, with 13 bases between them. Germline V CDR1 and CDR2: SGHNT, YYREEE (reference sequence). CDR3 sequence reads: CASSSPTGYSGNTIYF. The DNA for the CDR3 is TGTGCCAGCAGCTCACCGACAGGCTACTCTGGAAACACCATATATTTT.

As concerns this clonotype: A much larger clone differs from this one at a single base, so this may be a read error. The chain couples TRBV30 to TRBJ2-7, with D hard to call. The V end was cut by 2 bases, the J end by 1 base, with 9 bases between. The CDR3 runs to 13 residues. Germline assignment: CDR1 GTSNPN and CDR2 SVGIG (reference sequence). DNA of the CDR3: TGTGCCTGGAGTACTCAGGTTTCCTACGAGCAGTACTTC. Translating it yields CAWSTQVSYEQYF.

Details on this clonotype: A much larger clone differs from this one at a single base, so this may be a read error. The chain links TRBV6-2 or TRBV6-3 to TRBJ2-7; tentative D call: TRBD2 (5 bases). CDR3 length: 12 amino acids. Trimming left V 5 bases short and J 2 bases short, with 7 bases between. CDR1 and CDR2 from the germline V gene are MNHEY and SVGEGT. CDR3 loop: CASSGRTYEQYF. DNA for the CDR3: TGTGCCAGCAGTGGGAGAACCTACGAGCAGTACTTC.

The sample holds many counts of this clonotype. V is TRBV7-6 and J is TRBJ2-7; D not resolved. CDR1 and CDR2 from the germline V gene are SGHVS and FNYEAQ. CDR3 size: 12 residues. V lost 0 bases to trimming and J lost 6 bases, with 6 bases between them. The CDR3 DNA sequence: TGTGCCAGCAGCTTAGCGCCCTTCGAGCAGTACTTC. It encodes CASSLAPFEQYF.

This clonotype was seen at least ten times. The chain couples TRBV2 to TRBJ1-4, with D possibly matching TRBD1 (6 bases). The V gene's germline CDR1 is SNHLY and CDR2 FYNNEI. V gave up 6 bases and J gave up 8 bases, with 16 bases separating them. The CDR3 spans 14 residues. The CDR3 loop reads CASSQQGLKEKLFF. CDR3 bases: TGTGCCAGCAGCCAACAGGGATTGAAAGAAAAACTGTTTTTT.

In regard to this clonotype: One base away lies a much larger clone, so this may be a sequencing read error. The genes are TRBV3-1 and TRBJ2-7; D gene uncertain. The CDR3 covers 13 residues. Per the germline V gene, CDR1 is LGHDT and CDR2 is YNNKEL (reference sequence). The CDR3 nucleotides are TGTGCCGGCAGCCAACCTCCTACACACGAGCAGTACTTC. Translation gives CAGSQPPTHEQYF.

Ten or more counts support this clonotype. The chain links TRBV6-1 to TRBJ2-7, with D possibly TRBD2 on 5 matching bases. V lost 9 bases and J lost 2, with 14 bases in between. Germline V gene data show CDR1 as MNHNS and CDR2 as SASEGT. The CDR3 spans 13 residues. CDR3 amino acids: CASGGGGTYEQYF. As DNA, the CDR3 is TGTGCCAGTGGCGGAGGCGGTACCTACGAGCAGTACTTC.

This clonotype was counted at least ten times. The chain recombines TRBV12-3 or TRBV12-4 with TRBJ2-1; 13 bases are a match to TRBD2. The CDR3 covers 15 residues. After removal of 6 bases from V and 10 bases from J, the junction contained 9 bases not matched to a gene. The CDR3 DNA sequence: TGTGCCAGCAGCCACAGACTAGCGGGAGGCTGGGAGCAGTTCTTC. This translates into CASSHRLAGGWEQFF.

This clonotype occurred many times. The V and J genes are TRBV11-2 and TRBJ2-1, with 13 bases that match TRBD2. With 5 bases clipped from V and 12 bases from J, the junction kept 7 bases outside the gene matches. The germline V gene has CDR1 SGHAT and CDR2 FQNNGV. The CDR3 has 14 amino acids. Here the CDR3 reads CASSPLAGGVGQFF. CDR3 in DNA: TGTGCCAGCAGCCCACTAGCGGGGGGGGTCGGGCAGTTCTTC.

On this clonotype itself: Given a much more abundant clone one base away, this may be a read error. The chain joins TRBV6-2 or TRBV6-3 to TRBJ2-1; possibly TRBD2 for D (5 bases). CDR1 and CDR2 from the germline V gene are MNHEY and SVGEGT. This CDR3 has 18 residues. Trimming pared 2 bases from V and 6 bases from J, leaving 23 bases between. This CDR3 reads CASSYLGKAGATSNEQFF. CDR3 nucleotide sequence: TGTGCCAGCAGTTACCTCGGCAAGGCAGGCGCCACTAGCAATGAGCAGTTCTTC.